This entry concerns a single TCR beta chain. The data belong to a study of blood T cell repertoires in COVID-19. Overall study context: Some COVID-19 samples were acute and others convalescent; all came from the United States, Italy and Spain. T cells, B-cell-depleted T cells, or PBMCs provided the cDNA or gDNA that served as material.

Trimming removed 4 bases at V and 0 bases at J, with 9 bases between. Germline V gives CDR1 LNHDA, CDR2 SQIVND (reference sequence). This CDR3 is built from 14 residues. Produced via immunoSEQ multiplex PCR; TCRdb's table is partial and in-frame only. The data contain fewer than 500,000 clones, approximately 90% of them singletons. Sequencing used PBMCs or T cells enriched from blood (not recorded which). The chain employs TRBV19 and TRBJ1-2, with D maybe TRBD1 (6 bases). The source is a man under 40 who had recovered from COVID-19. Written as DNA, the CDR3 is TGTGCCAGTAGTAAAAGGACAGCTAACTATGGCTACACCTTC. Translation: CASSKRTANYGYTF.